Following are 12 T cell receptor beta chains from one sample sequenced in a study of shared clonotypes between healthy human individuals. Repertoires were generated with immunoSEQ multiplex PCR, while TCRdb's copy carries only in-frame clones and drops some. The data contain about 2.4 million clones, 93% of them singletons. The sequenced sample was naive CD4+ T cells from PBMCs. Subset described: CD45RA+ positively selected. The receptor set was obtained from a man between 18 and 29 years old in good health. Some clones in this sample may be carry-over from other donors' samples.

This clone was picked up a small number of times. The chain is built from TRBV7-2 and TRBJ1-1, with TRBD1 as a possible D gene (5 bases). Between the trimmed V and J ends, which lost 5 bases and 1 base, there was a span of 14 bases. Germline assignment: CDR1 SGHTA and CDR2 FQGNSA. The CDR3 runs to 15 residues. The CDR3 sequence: CASSRMQGKNTEAFF. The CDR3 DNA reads TGTGCCAGCAGCAGGATGCAGGGAAAGAACACTGAAGCTTTCTTT.

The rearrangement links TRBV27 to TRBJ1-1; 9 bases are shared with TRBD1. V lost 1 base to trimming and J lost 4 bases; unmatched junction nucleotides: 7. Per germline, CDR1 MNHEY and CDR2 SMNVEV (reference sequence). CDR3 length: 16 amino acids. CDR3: CASSLLLRQGGTEAFF. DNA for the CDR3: TGTGCCAGCAGTTTATTGTTGAGACAGGGGGGCACTGAAGCTTTCTTT.

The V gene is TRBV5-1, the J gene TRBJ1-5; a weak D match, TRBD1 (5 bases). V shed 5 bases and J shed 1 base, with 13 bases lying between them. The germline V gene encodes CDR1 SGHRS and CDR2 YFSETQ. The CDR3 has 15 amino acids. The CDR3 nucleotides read TGCGCCAGCAGTTACGACAGTGGGAGCAATCAGCCCCAGCATTTT. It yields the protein CASSYDSGSNQPQHF.

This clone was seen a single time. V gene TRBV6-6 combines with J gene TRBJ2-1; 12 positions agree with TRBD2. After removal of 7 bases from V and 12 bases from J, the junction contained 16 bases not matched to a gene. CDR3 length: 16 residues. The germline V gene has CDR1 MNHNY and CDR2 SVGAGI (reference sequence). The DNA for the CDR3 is TGTGCCAGCACCCAGAGGTCTAGCGGGAGGGCCCCTCGGCAGTTCTTC. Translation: CASTQRSSGRAPRQFF.

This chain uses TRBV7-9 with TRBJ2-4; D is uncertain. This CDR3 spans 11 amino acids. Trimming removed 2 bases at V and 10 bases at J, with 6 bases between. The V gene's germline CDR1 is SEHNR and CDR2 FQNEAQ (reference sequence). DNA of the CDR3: TGTGCCAGCAGCTTAAAGCAAATTCAGTACTTC. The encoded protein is CASSLKQIQYF.

The CDR3 DNA follows: TGCAGCGTTGAAGTCCTAGCGGGCGGCGGGTACGAGCAGTACTTC. Residues: CSVEVLAGGGYEQYF. The V and J genes are TRBV29-1 and TRBJ2-7; 8 nucleotides align to TRBD2. Germline-derived CDR1 and CDR2 are SQVTM and ANQGSEA. The length of the CDR3 is 15 residues. With V trimmed by 1 base and J by 4 bases, 9 bases remained unmatched.

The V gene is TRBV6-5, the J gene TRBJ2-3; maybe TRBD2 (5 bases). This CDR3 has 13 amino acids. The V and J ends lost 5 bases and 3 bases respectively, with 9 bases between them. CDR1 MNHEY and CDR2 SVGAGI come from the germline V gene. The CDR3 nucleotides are TGTGCCAGCAGTAGAGTAGCGACAGATACGCAGTATTTT. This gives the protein CASSRVATDTQYF.

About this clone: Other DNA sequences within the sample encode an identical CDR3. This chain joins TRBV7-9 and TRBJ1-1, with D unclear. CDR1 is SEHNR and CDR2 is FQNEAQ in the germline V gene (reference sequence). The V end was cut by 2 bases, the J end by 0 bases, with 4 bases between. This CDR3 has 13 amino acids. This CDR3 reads CASSLYLNTEAFF. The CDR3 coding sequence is TGTGCCAGCAGCTTATATCTGAACACTGAAGCTTTCTTT. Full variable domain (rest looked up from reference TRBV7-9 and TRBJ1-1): DTGVSQNPRHKITKRGQNVTFRCDPISEHNRLYWYRQTLGQGPEFLTYFQNEAQLEKSRLLSDRFSAERPKGSFSTLEIQRTEQGDSAMYLCASSLYLNTEAFFGQGTRLTVV.

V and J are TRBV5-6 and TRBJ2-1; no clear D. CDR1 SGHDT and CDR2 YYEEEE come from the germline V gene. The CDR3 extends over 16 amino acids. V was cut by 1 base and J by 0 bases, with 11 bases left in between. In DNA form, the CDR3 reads TGTGCCAGCAGCTTGTGGGGTCAAAGCTCCTACAATGAGCAGTTCTTC. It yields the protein CASSLWGQSSYNEQFF.

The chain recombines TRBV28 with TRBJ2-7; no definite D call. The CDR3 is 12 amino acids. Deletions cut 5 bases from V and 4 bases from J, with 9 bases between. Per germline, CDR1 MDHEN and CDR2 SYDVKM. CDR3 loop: CASSPPLYEQYF. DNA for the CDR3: TGTGCCAGCAGTCCCCCCCTTTACGAGCAGTACTTC.

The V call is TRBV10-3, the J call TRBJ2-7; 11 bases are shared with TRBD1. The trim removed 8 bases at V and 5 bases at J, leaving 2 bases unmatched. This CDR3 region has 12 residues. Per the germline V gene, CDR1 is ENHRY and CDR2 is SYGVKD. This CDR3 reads CAIGTGGHEQYF. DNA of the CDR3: TGTGCCATCGGGACAGGGGGGCACGAGCAGTACTTC.

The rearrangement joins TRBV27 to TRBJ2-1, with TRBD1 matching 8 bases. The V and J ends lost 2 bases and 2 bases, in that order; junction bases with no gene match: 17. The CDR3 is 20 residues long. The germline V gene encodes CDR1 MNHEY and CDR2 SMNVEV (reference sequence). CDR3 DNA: TGTGCCAGCAGTTTACGAGCCCGGTACGGACAGGGAGTTACCTACAATGAGCAGTTCTTC. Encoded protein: CASSLRARYGQGVTYNEQFF.